Listed here are 9 T cell receptor beta chains from one sample, sequenced in a study of cytomegalovirus exposure and HLA in healthy donors. The PCR was carried out with 60 Vbeta primers and 13 Jbeta primers. Repertoires were generated with immunoSEQ multiplex PCR, while TCRdb's copy carries only in-frame clones and drops some. This sample has about 190,000 clones, with 75% to 80% found just once. Input material: PBMCs. These receptors originate from a woman aged 25 to 39 in good health and CMV-seropositive.

The gene calls are TRBV2 and TRBJ1-2; D ambiguous. The CDR3 contains 17 residues. Germline V gene lookup returns CDR1 SNHLY and CDR2 FYNNEI. Trimming removed 2 bases at V and 5 bases at J, with 21 bases between. Here the CDR3 reads CASSERGYNRGRYGYTF. As DNA, the CDR3 is TGTGCCAGCAGTGAAAGAGGGTACAACCGCGGGCGGTATGGCTACACCTTC.

V is TRBV5-6 and J is TRBJ2-1, with a weak D call TRBD2 (5 bases). Germline V gives CDR1 SGHDT, CDR2 YYEEEE. The CDR3 consists of 17 residues. Trimming took 2 bases from V and 1 from J, leaving 16 bases between them. CDR3 nucleotide sequence: TGTGCCAGCAGCTTCTTTACACTAGTTGGATCCTACAATGAGCAGTTCTTC. Translating gives CASSFFTLVGSYNEQFF.

The chain links TRBV27 to TRBJ1-5; a weak D match, TRBD1 (5 bases). This CDR3 contains 14 residues. Germline V gives CDR1 MNHEY, CDR2 SMNVEV (reference sequence). Trimming left V 10 bases short and J 1 base short, with 14 bases between. This CDR3 reads CATWREGSNQPQHF. Written as DNA, the CDR3 is TGTGCCACCTGGAGGGAGGGGAGCAATCAGCCCCAGCATTTT.

The V call is TRBV5-4, the J call TRBJ2-7, with TRBD1 matching over 9 bases. The V and J ends lost 0 bases and 2 bases, in that order; junction bases with no gene match: 3. Germline CDR1 SGHNT, CDR2 YYREEE (reference sequence). The CDR3 contains 15 residues. The CDR3 sequence: CASSLGGTGPYEQYF. CDR3 in DNA: TGTGCCAGCAGCTTGGGCGGGACAGGGCCCTACGAGCAGTACTTC.

V usage is TRBV5-1 and J usage is TRBJ2-7; D not resolved. In germline, CDR1 is SGHRS, CDR2 YFSETQ. The CDR3 has 14 residues. Trimming stripped 0 bases from V and 1 base from J, with 8 bases between. CDR3 protein: CASSLDLDSYEQYF. CDR3 DNA sequence: TGCGCCAGCAGCTTGGACCTAGATTCCTACGAGCAGTACTTC. The whole variable domain, filled in from reference TRBV5-1 and TRBJ2-7, reads KAGVTQTPRYLIKTRGQQVTLSCSPISGHRSVSWYQQTPGQGLQFLFEYFSETQRNKGNFPGRFSGRQFSNSRSEMNVSTLELGDSALYLCASSLDLDSYEQYFGPGTRLTVT.

The chain has TRBV4-2 and TRBJ1-2, with 7 bases lining up with TRBD1. Germline lookup yields CDR1 LGHNA and CDR2 YNFKEQ. The CDR3 runs 16 residues. V lost 0 bases, J lost 5 bases, and 9 bases stayed unmatched. The CDR3 loop reads CASSQEPGQRIYGYTF. In DNA form, the CDR3 reads TGTGCCAGCAGCCAAGAACCGGGACAGAGGATATATGGCTACACCTTC.

V is TRBV7-2 and J is TRBJ2-1; TRBD2 matches 13 bases. The CDR3 sequence is 17 residues long. The V and J ends lost 6 bases and 12 bases, in that order; junction bases with no gene match: 17. Germline V gene lookup returns CDR1 SGHTA and CDR2 FQGNSA. CDR3 sequence: CASRPSNPTSGGYRQFF. As DNA, the CDR3 is TGTGCCAGCAGACCTTCTAACCCGACTAGCGGGGGGTACAGGCAGTTCTTC.

The chain employs TRBV29-1 and TRBJ1-1; D is unresolved. CDR3 length: 15 amino acids. V gave up 3 bases and J gave up 1 base, with 15 bases separating them. Germline V gene data show CDR1 as SQVTM and CDR2 as ANQGSEA. This chain's CDR3 is CSVDLLSGENTEAFF. The CDR3 bases are TGCAGCGTTGATCTCCTCAGCGGTGAGAACACTGAAGCTTTCTTT.

The rearrangement links TRBV7-6 to TRBJ2-2; a possible D gene is TRBD2 (5 bases). CDR1 is SGHVS, CDR2 FNYEAQ, per germline. The CDR3 loop spans 14 amino acids. The V end lost 4 bases, the J end lost 3 bases, and 9 bases lay between the germline ends. The CDR3 nucleotides read TGTGCCAGCAGCTATCGGACTGACACCGGGGAGCTGTTTTTT. Its translation is CASSYRTDTGELFF.